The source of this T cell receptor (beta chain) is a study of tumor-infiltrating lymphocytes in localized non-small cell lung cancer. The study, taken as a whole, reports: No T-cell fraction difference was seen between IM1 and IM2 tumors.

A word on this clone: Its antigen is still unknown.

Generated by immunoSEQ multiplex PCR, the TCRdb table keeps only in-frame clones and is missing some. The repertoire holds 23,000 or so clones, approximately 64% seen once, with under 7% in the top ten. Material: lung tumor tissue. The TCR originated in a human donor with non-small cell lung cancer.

CDR3 bases: TGTGCCAGCGCAATATCCGGGACAGTCAACTATGGCTACACCTTC. Translation: CASAISGTVNYGYTF. The gene calls are TRBV2 and TRBJ1-2; 7 bases agree with TRBD1. CDR1 is SNHLY, CDR2 FYNNEI, per germline. The V and J ends lost 8 bases and 2 bases, in that order; junction bases with no gene match: 11. This CDR3 is 15 amino acids long.